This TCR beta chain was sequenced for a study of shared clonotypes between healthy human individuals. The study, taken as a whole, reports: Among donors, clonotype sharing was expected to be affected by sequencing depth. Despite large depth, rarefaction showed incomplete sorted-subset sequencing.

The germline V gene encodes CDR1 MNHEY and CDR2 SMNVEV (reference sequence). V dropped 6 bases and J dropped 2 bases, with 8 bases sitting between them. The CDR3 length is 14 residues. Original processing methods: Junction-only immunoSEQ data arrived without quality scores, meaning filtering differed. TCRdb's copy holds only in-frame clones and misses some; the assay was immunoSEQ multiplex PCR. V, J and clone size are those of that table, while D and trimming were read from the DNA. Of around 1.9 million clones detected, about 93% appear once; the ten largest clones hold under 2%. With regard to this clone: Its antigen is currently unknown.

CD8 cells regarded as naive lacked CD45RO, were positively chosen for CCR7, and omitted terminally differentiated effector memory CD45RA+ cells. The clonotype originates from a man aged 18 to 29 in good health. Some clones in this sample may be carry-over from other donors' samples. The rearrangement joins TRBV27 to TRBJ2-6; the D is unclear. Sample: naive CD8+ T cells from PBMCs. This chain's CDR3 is CASSYGPGANVLTF. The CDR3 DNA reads TGTGCCAGCAGCTACGGACCTGGGGCCAACGTCCTGACTTTC.